The TCR beta chain under discussion was sequenced for a study of shared clonotypes between healthy human individuals. Remarks on this clone: The antigen is unknown. This sample also contains other DNA sequences that code for the same CDR3.

Study-level points and caveats: It was expected that sequencing depth would affect clonotype sharing among donors. Memory subsets generally showed smaller estimated richness than naive subsets did.

V lost 4 bases and J 0 bases, leaving 9 bases between the germline ends. The CDR3 totals 15 residues. Per the germline V gene, CDR1 is SGHNT and CDR2 is YENEEA. Running of the assay took place at deep level. Sequencing was performed with immunoSEQ multiplex PCR; in TCRdb, only in-frame clones are kept and a portion is missing. Among 2 million to 3 million clones listed, under 95% were seen once. The TCR sequence derives from a man between 18 and 29 years old in good health. Some clones in this sample may be carry-over from other donors' samples. The chain couples TRBV11-3 to TRBJ2-2; D perhaps matches TRBD1 (6 bases). Sequencing used naive CD4+ T cells from PBMCs. The sample's subset: CD45RA+ positively selected. CDR3 in amino acids: CASSSQGTNTGELFF. CDR3 bases: TGTGCCAGCAGCTCACAGGGAACGAACACCGGGGAGCTGTTTTTT.